The 27 T cell receptor beta chains below were found in one sample sequenced in a study of response to subunit inactivated influenza vaccine. TCRdb passed the RT-PCR reads through MiXCR, listing each CDR3 protein once. The data contain about 540,000 distinct CDR3 sequences, less than 15% of them seen just once; the ten biggest clones take up 11%. Specimen: PBMCs from blood, collected 11 to 12 days after vaccination. Every receptor here comes from a man aged 50-60 years who received an inactivated influenza vaccine.

This clonotype was counted between two and nine times. The chain links TRBV29-1 to TRBJ1-4, with 7 positions matching TRBD1. From germline, CDR1 is SQVTM and CDR2 ANQGSEA. The CDR3 totals 13 residues. With 2 bases clipped from V and 7 bases from J, the junction kept 4 bases outside the gene matches. CDR3 protein: CSVERQGGEKLFF. The CDR3 region has the DNA TGCAGCGTTGAACGGCAGGGGGGTGAAAAACTGTTTTTT.

The V and J genes are TRBV10-3 and TRBJ1-2; no clear D. V was shortened by 2 bases and J by 2 bases, with 15 bases between the two germline ends. This CDR3 region has 16 residues. The germline CDR1 and CDR2 sequences are ENHRY and SYGVKD. CDR3 residues: CAISEKAGVGNYGYTF. The CDR3 DNA follows: TGTGCCATCAGTGAGAAGGCCGGGGTAGGAAACTATGGCTACACCTTC.

V gene TRBV28 combines with J gene TRBJ2-7; possibly TRBD1 for D (6 bases). Trimming shortened V by 2 bases and J by 3 bases, and 17 bases separated the two germline ends. The CDR3 runs 16 residues. Looked up from germline, CDR1 is MDHEN and CDR2 is SYDVKM. The CDR3 protein is CASSLDLTRGSYEQYF. In DNA, the CDR3 is TGTGCCAGCAGTTTAGACCTGACAAGGGGGAGCTACGAGCAGTACTTC.

About this clonotype itself: A read error may be the cause here, since a much bigger clone is one base away. The rearrangement links TRBV5-1 to TRBJ2-7; 9 bases line up with TRBD1. Per the germline V gene, CDR1 is SGHRS and CDR2 is YFSETQ. The CDR3 has 14 amino acids. Trimming at V came to 2 bases and at J to 7 bases, leaving 7 bases not matched to a gene. The CDR3 DNA reads TGCGCCAGCAGCTTCGGGACAGGGCATGGTGAGCAGTACTTC. As protein: CASSFGTGHGEQYF.

The V gene is TRBV28, the J gene TRBJ2-7; TRBD2 might be the D (6 bases). The CDR3 loop spans 12 amino acids. Germline-derived CDR1 and CDR2 are MDHEN and SYDVKM. Trimming stripped 2 bases from V and 6 bases from J, with 8 bases between. The CDR3 sequence is CASSLTSREQYF. CDR3 nucleotides: TGTGCCAGCAGTTTAACTAGCCGCGAGCAGTACTTC. Supplemented by reference TRBV28 and TRBJ2-7, the full variable domain reads DVKVTQSSRYLVKRTGEKVFLECVQDMDHENMFWYRQDPGLGLRLIYFSYDVKMKEKGDIPEGYSVSREKKERFSLILESASTNQTSMYLCASSLTSREQYFGPGTRLTVT.

This clonotype was seen a few times. The rearrangement joins TRBV7-9 to TRBJ2-2; possibly TRBD1 or TRBD2 for D (5 bases each). V lost 5 bases to trimming and J lost 0 bases, with 13 bases between them. The germline V gene encodes CDR1 SEHNR and CDR2 FQNEAQ (reference sequence). This CDR3 spans 16 amino acids. CDR3 amino acids: CASSIGTDTNTGELFF. The CDR3 bases are TGTGCCAGCAGCATAGGGACGGACACGAACACCGGGGAGCTGTTTTTT. The full variable domain, with the rest looked up from reference TRBV7-9 and TRBJ2-2, is DTGVSQNPRHKITKRGQNVTFRCDPISEHNRLYWYRQTLGQGPEFLTYFQNEAQLEKSRLLSDRFSAERPKGSFSTLEIQRTEQGDSAMYLCASSIGTDTNTGELFFGEGSRLTVL.

The chain joins TRBV30 to TRBJ1-3; no clear D gene. Germline assignment: CDR1 GTSNPN and CDR2 SVGIG (reference sequence). The CDR3 runs 14 residues. The V end lost 2 bases, the J end lost 0 bases, and 8 bases lay between the germline ends. CDR3 protein: CAWSSASSGNTIYF. DNA for the CDR3: TGTGCCTGGAGTAGCGCCAGCTCTGGAAACACCATATATTTT.

This clonotype was picked up a small number of times. V is TRBV11-2 and J is TRBJ1-2; tentative D call: TRBD1 (6 bases). The CDR3 contains 17 residues. Per germline, CDR1 SGHAT and CDR2 FQNNGV. V was cut by 1 base and J by 6 bases, with 21 bases left in between. The CDR3 region has the DNA TGTGCCAGCAGCTTAGTTGGCCGGCCTCGAGGGGGAAATGGCTACACCTTC. This encodes CASSLVGRPRGGNGYTF.

J is TRBJ2-7 and V is TRBV21-1; TRBD1, the D gene given by the table, was not confirmed from the DNA. TRBV21-1 is an annotated pseudogene. The CDR3 extends over 17 amino acids. The CDR3 spells CASSKGIGQAPRGEQYF. CDR3 coding DNA: TGTGCCAGCAGCAAAGGGATTGGGCAGGCACCCAGGGGCGAGCAGTACTTC.

The chain's CDR3 is CASSQGETGGYEQYF. Written as DNA, the CDR3 is TGTGCCAGCAGCCAAGGCGAGACAGGGGGATACGAGCAGTACTTC. The chain carries TRBV4-2 and TRBJ2-7; 9 bases are shared with TRBD1. Germline V gene lookup returns CDR1 LGHNA and CDR2 YNFKEQ. V was pared by 1 base and J by 4 bases, with 5 bases of the junction left unmatched. CDR3 length: 15 amino acids.

The chain combines TRBV20-1 with TRBJ2-7, with 10 nucleotides matching TRBD2. Germline lookup yields CDR1 DFQATT and CDR2 SNEGSKA (reference sequence). J gave up 3 bases and V 1 base, and 3 bases lay outside the gene matches. This CDR3 spans 14 amino acids. CDR3 amino acids: CSARGPSGSYEQYF. CDR3 sequence (DNA): TGCAGTGCTAGAGGTCCTAGCGGGAGCTACGAGCAGTACTTC.

This sequence joins TRBV10-3 and TRBJ1-5; no definite D call. Germline-derived CDR1 and CDR2 are ENHRY and SYGVKD. The CDR3 is 13 amino acids. V dropped 2 bases and J dropped 4 bases, with 6 bases sitting between them. CDR3 sequence (DNA): TGTGCCATCAGTGAGGCGGGAAATCAGCCCCAGCATTTT. This gives the protein CAISEAGNQPQHF.

The chain couples TRBV25-1 to TRBJ2-1, with TRBD2 matching over 15 bases. The CDR3 loop spans 18 amino acids. V lost 0 bases, J lost 8 bases, and 8 bases stayed unmatched. CDR1 MGHDK and CDR2 SYGVNS come from the germline V gene. CDR3 sequence (DNA): TGTGCCAGCAGTGAATATGGACTAGCGGGAGGGCCCGGCGATGAGCAGTTCTTC. Its protein product is CASSEYGLAGGPGDEQFF. The full variable domain, with the rest looked up from reference TRBV25-1 and TRBJ2-1, is EADIYQTPRYLVIGTGKKITLECSQTMGHDKMYWYQQDPGMELHLIHYSYGVNSTEKGDLSSESTVSRIRTEHFPLTLESARPSHTSQYLCASSEYGLAGGPGDEQFFGPGTRLTVL.

The table lists this clonotype with a few counts. The chain is built from TRBV4-1 and TRBJ1-4; D gene ambiguous. Germline loops: CDR1 MGHRA, CDR2 YSYEKL. The CDR3 is made up of 14 amino acids. Trimming stripped 0 bases from V and 10 bases from J, with 12 bases between. The CDR3 is CASSQELQRRKLFF. In nucleotides, the CDR3 is TGCGCCAGCAGCCAAGAGCTACAGCGAAGAAAACTGTTTTTT.

This clonotype was detected only a few times. This chain links TRBV6-4 with TRBJ2-7; no definite D call. The CDR3 length is 15 residues. Trimming stripped 6 bases from V and 6 bases from J, with 21 bases between. Germline V gene lookup returns CDR1 MRHNA and CDR2 SNTAGT. CDR3 loop: CASRYCGQDTAEQYF. CDR3 in DNA: TGTGCCAGCAGATATTGTGGGCAAGATACGGCCGAGCAGTACTTC.

This clonotype has a handful of counts. This chain links TRBV7-6 with TRBJ2-7; D may be TRBD1 (6 bases). V was shortened by 3 bases and J by 2 bases, with 11 bases between the two germline ends. Germline-derived CDR1 and CDR2 are SGHVS and FNYEAQ. There are 14 residues in the CDR3. The CDR3 loop is CASSFGTPAYEQYF. CDR3 bases: TGTGCCAGCAGCTTCGGGACACCAGCCTACGAGCAGTACTTC. Looking up the rest from reference TRBV7-6 and TRBJ2-7 gives the full variable domain: GAGVSQSPRYKVTKRGQDVALRCDPISGHVSLYWYRQALGQGPEFLTYFNYEAQQDKSGLPNDRFSAERPEGSISTLTIQRTEQRDSAMYRCASSFGTPAYEQYFGPGTRLTVT.

The V call is TRBV29-1, the J call TRBJ2-3, with 8 bases identical to TRBD2. The CDR3 covers 12 residues. CDR1 is SQVTM and CDR2 is ANQGSEA in the germline V gene. J gave up 6 bases and V 4 bases, and 3 bases lay outside the gene matches. The CDR3 reads CSVALADDTQYF. The CDR3 DNA reads as TGCAGCGTTGCACTAGCGGATGATACGCAGTATTTT.

This clonotype turned up a few times. The chain combines TRBV19 with TRBJ2-7, with 8 bases lining up with TRBD1. There are 14 residues in the CDR3. Germline assignment: CDR1 LNHDA and CDR2 SQIVND (reference sequence). With 9 bases clipped from V and 0 bases from J, the junction kept 7 bases outside the gene matches. CDR3 coding DNA: TGTGCCAGCGCCAGGACAGGGAGCTCCTACGAGCAGTACTTC. Translation gives CASARTGSSYEQYF.

The chain has TRBV20-1 and TRBJ2-5, with no clear D. The germline CDR1 and CDR2 sequences are DFQATT and SNEGSKA (reference sequence). Trimming cost V 6 bases and J 2 bases, with 10 bases left between them. The CDR3 runs 12 residues. The CDR3 DNA follows: TGCAGTGCCTGGGTCCGGCAAGAGACCCAGTACTTC. It encodes CSAWVRQETQYF.

The V gene is TRBV28, the J gene TRBJ2-7, with D uncertain. With 6 bases removed from V and 4 bases from J, the gap between germline ends came to 7 bases. Germline assignment: CDR1 MDHEN and CDR2 SYDVKM. The CDR3 has 11 amino acids. The CDR3 DNA sequence: TGTGCCAGCAGCGTCAAGTACGAGCAGTACTTC. It codes for CASSVKYEQYF.

This chain links TRBV27 with TRBJ1-2; D uncertain. The V gene lost 1 base and the J gene lost 4 bases, with 19 bases spanning the gap. This CDR3 comprises 17 residues. Germline CDR1 reads MNHEY; CDR2 reads SMNVEV (reference sequence). As DNA, the CDR3 is TGTGCCAGCAGTTTATATCGAGGATCAACGCCGTCCTATGGCTACACCTTC. This codes for CASSLYRGSTPSYGYTF.

This clonotype has more than one count but fewer than ten. The chain combines TRBV6-1 with TRBJ2-5; the D gene is possibly TRBD2 (5 bases). The CDR3 has 14 amino acids. Germline CDR1 MNHNS, CDR2 SASEGT. V shed 7 bases and J shed 1 base, with 13 bases lying between them. The CDR3 loop reads CASTLRGTQETQYF. CDR3 DNA: TGTGCCAGCACCCTCCGGGGAACCCAAGAGACCCAGTACTTC.

There are many counts of this clonotype. The chain is built from TRBV5-1 and TRBJ2-1, with 11 positions matching TRBD2. This CDR3 comprises 16 residues. Germline lookup yields CDR1 SGHRS and CDR2 YFSETQ. The trim removed 4 bases at V and 8 bases at J, leaving 11 bases unmatched. CDR3: CASSPGSGRATHEQFF. CDR3 nucleotides: TGCGCCAGCAGCCCAGGTAGCGGGAGGGCCACCCATGAGCAGTTCTTC.

V is TRBV6-2 or TRBV6-3 and J is TRBJ2-5; D gene unclear. The V gene lost 2 bases and the J gene lost 4 bases, with 11 bases spanning the gap. The germline CDR1 and CDR2 sequences are MNHEY and SVGEGT. CDR3 length equals 14 residues. The chain's CDR3 is CASSYGAIAETQYF. The CDR3 bases are TGTGCCAGCAGTTACGGAGCCATCGCAGAGACCCAGTACTTC.

This chain joins TRBV20-1 and TRBJ2-2; TRBD2 matches 14 bases. With V trimmed by 5 bases and J by 4 bases, 9 bases remained unmatched. The CDR3 loop spans 17 amino acids. From germline, CDR1 is DFQATT and CDR2 SNEGSKA (reference sequence). In DNA, the CDR3 is TGCAGTGCTGTCTCGGGACTAGCGGGAGAGGGCACCGGGGAGCTGTTTTTT. Its translation is CSAVSGLAGEGTGELFF.

The rearrangement links TRBV6-1 to TRBJ2-1, with 13 nucleotides matching TRBD2. Germline CDR1 MNHNS, CDR2 SASEGT. V trimming: 6 bases; J trimming: 10 bases; junction bases outside the gene matches: 12. The CDR3 runs 16 residues. The CDR3 reads CASREGTSGTVGEQFF. The CDR3 bases are TGTGCCAGCAGGGAGGGGACTAGCGGGACAGTCGGAGAGCAGTTCTTC.

This clonotype was observed a few times. V usage is TRBV5-1 and J usage is TRBJ2-2; TRBD2 matches at 8 bases. J gave up 6 bases and V 3 bases, and 4 bases lay outside the gene matches. This CDR3 has 14 amino acids. Germline lookup yields CDR1 SGHRS and CDR2 YFSETQ. In DNA, the CDR3 is TGCGCCAGCAGCTCGCCCGGGAGGGCCGGGGAGCTGTTTTTT. Protein: CASSSPGRAGELFF. The variable domain in full, with the rest retrieved from reference TRBV5-1 and TRBJ2-2, is KAGVTQTPRYLIKTRGQQVTLSCSPISGHRSVSWYQQTPGQGLQFLFEYFSETQRNKGNFPGRFSGRQFSNSRSEMNVSTLELGDSALYLCASSSPGRAGELFFGEGSRLTVL.